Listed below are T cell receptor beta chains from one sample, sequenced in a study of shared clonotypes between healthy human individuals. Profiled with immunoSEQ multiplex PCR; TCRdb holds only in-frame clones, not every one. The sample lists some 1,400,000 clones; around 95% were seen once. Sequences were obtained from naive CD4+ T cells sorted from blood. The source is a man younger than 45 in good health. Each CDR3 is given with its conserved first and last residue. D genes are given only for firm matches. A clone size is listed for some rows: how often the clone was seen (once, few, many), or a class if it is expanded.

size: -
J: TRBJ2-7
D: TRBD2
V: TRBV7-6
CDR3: CASSLGVAGDYEQYF
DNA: TGTGCCAGCAGCTTAGGGGTAGCGGGGGACTACGAGCAGTACTTC

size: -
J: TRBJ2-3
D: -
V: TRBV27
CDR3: CASSSPNTDTQYF
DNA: TGTGCCAGCAGTTCTCCTAACACAGATACGCAGTATTTT

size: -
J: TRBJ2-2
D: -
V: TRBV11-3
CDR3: CASSRQPAGELFF
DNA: TGTGCCAGCAGCAGACAGCCGGCCGGGGAGCTGTTTTTT

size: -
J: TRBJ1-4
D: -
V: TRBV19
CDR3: CASRGRGTNEKLFF
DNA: TGTGCCAGTAGGGGTCGGGGGACTAATGAAAAACTGTTTTTT

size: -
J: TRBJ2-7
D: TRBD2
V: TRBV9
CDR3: CASSRSGSYEQYF
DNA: TGTGCCAGCAGCCGTAGCGGGAGCTACGAGCAGTACTTC

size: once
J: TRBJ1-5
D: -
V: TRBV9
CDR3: CASSADSSNQPQHF
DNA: TGTGCCAGCAGCGCAGACAGTAGCAATCAGCCCCAGCATTTT

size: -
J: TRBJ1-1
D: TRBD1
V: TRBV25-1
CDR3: CASSESRQGNTEAFF
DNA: TGTGCCAGCAGTGAATCCCGACAGGGAAACACTGAAGCTTTCTTT

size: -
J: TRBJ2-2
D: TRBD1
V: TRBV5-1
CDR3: CASSPGTEIYTGELFF
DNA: TGCGCCAGCAGCCCGGGGACAGAGATCTACACCGGGGAGCTGTTTTTT

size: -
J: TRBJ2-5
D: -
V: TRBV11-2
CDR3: CASSLGIRAGTQYF
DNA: TGTGCCAGCAGCTTAGGTATCAGGGCGGGGACCCAGTACTTC

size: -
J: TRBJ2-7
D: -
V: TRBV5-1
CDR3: CASSLVGSSYEQYF
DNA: TGCGCCAGCAGCTTGGTCGGCAGCTCCTACGAGCAGTACTTC

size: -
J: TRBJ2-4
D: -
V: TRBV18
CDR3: CASSRDKAKNIQYF
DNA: TGTGCCAGCTCCCGAGACAAGGCCAAAAACATTCAGTACTTC

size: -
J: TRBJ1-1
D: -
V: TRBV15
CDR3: CATSREGAYTEAFF
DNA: TGTGCCACCAGCAGAGAGGGGGCATACACTGAAGCTTTCTTT

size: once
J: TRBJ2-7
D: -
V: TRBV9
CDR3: CASSVGGSYEQYF
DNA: TGTGCCAGCAGCGTAGGAGGGTCCTACGAGCAGTACTTC

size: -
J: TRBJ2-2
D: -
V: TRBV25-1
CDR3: CASSWTDYTGELFF
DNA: TGTGCCAGCAGCTGGACAGATTACACCGGGGAGCTGTTTTTT

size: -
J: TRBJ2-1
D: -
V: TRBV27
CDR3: CASSFLADSYNEQFF
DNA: TGTGCCAGCAGTTTCTTAGCGGACTCCTACAATGAGCAGTTCTTC

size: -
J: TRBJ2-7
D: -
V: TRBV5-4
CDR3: CASSPEPAKYEQYF
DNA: TGTGCCAGCAGCCCGGAGCCGGCGAAATACGAGCAGTACTTC

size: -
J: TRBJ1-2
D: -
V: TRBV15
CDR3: CATSRGTATNYGYTF
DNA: TGTGCCACCAGCAGAGGGACAGCTACTAACTATGGCTACACCTTC

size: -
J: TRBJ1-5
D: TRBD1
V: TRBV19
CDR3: CASNLPGQGHSNQPQHF
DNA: TGTGCCAGTAATCTCCCGGGACAGGGGCATAGCAATCAGCCCCAGCATTTT

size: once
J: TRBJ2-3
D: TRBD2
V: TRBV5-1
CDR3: CASSSPSGSTDTQYF
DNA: TGCGCCAGCAGCTCCCCTAGCGGGAGCACAGATACGCAGTATTTT

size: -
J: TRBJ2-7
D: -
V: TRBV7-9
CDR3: CASSLKISGEQYF
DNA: TGTGCCAGCAGCTTAAAGATCTCGGGCGAGCAGTACTTC

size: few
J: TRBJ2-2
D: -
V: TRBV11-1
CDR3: CASSLEPTNTGELFF
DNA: TGTGCCAGCAGCTTAGAACCGACGAACACCGGGGAGCTGTTTTTT

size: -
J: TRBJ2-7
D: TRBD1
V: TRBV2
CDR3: CASSKDRGGGLSSYEQYF
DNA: TGTGCCAGCAGTAAGGACAGGGGTGGTGGGTTGAGCTCCTACGAGCAGTACTTC

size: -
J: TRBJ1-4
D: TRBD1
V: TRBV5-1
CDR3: CASSQKADRGNEKLFF
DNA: TGCGCCAGCAGCCAGAAGGCCGACAGGGGAAATGAAAAACTGTTTTTT

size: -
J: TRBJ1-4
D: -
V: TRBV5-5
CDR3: CASSYPGSATNEKLFF
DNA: TGTGCCAGCAGTTATCCGGGCTCTGCAACTAATGAAAAACTGTTTTTT

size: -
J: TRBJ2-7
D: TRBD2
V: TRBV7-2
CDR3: CASSLPGTSGRPRTYEQYF
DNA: TGTGCCAGCAGCTTACCCGGGACTAGCGGGAGGCCGAGGACTTACGAGCAGTACTTC